These 14 T cell receptor beta chains came from one sample sequenced in a study of T cell responses to AZD1222 COVID-19 vaccine. Libraries were prepared by immunoSEQ multiplex PCR; TCRdb keeps only in-frame clonotypes and omits some of them. The table has about 120,000 clones, approximately 83% seen once. The sequencing used peripheral blood, collected on day 0 of AZD1222 vaccination. These receptors came from an adult in good health.

CDR3 sequence: CASTLGRVGNTEAFF. Written as DNA, the CDR3 is TGTGCCAGCACCCTAGGACGGGTGGGCAACACTGAAGCTTTCTTT. The chain links TRBV6-6 to TRBJ1-1, with no clear D. CDR1 and CDR2 (germline): MNHNY, SVGAGI (reference sequence). The germline V and J ends were trimmed by 7 bases and 2 bases, with 17 bases remaining between them. The CDR3 sequence is 15 residues long.

The V and J genes are TRBV4-2 and TRBJ2-2; D is unclear. V was trimmed by 2 bases and J by 0 bases, leaving 10 bases between them. The germline V gene has CDR1 LGHNA and CDR2 YNFKEQ. The CDR3 runs to 16 residues. The CDR3 nucleotides are TGTGCCAGCAGCCAATACCCCGACACGAACACCGGGGAGCTGTTTTTT. This gives the protein CASSQYPDTNTGELFF.

This chain links TRBV21-1 with TRBJ1-4. TRBV21-1 is marked as a pseudogene. This CDR3 has 16 amino acids. CDR3 amino acids: CASSKRVASTNEKLFF. The CDR3 DNA reads as TGTGCCAGCAGCAAAAGGGTAGCCTCAACTAATGAAAAACTGTTTTTT.

The CDR3, as DNA: TGTGCCTGGAGTGCCGATTACTCTGGGGCCAACGTCCTGACTTTC. As protein: CAWSADYSGANVLTF. V is TRBV30 and J is TRBJ2-6, with D uncertain. The CDR3 is 15 amino acids. From germline, CDR1 is GTSNPN and CDR2 SVGIG (reference sequence). Trimming stripped 1 base from V and 0 bases from J, with 7 bases between. The full variable domain, its missing parts supplied by reference TRBV30 and TRBJ2-6, is SQTIHQWPATLVQPVGSPLSLECTVEGTSNPNLYWYRQAAGRGLQLLFYSVGIGQISSEVPQNLSASRPQDRQFILSSKKLLLSDSGFYLCAWSADYSGANVLTFGAGSRLTVL.

The chain is built from TRBV2 and TRBJ2-7, with 10 positions matching TRBD1. CDR3 length: 15 amino acids. V dropped 4 bases and J dropped 6; count of bases not matched to a gene: 9. The germline V gene encodes CDR1 SNHLY and CDR2 FYNNEI. CDR3 sequence (DNA): TGTGCCAGCAGTGTCGAGGGGACAGGGGCTAGCGAGCAGTACTTC. Encoded protein: CASSVEGTGASEQYF.

The chain has TRBV19 and TRBJ2-7; 9 bases are a match to TRBD1. The CDR3 is 17 amino acids. V was pared by 2 bases and J by 1 base, with 9 bases of the junction left unmatched. Germline V gives CDR1 LNHDA, CDR2 SQIVND (reference sequence). CDR3 nucleotide sequence: TGTGCCAGTAGTATAAGGACAGGGGCTCAAAGATCCTACGAGCAGTACTTC. Its translation is CASSIRTGAQRSYEQYF.

The V call is TRBV6-5, the J call TRBJ2-7; D may be TRBD1 (6 bases). Germline V lookup: CDR1 MNHEY, CDR2 SVGAGI. This CDR3 has 15 amino acids. The germline V and J ends were trimmed by 5 bases and 3 bases, with 17 bases remaining between them. The CDR3 DNA follows: TGTGCCAGCAGTCCCCAGGACAGTCCCCTCTACGAGCAGTACTTC. It yields the protein CASSPQDSPLYEQYF.

The J gene is TRBJ2-3, the V gene TRBV10-2; D gene ambiguous. Per the germline V gene, CDR1 is WSHSY and CDR2 is SAAADI. Trimming took 0 bases from V and 0 from J, leaving 13 bases between them. This CDR3 contains 17 residues. The CDR3 bases are TGCGCCAGCAGTGAGTCGAGGCAGTCCCCTAGCACAGATACGCAGTATTTT. Its protein product is CASSESRQSPSTDTQYF.

The CDR3 bases are TGCGCCAGCAGACCGACAGGGGGAAACACCATATATTTT. Protein sequence: CASRPTGGNTIYF. The chain recombines TRBV10-2 with TRBJ1-3; 7 nucleotides match TRBD1. This CDR3 has 13 amino acids. Unmatched junction bases numbered 3, after V lost 6 bases and J lost 4 bases. Germline assignment: CDR1 WSHSY and CDR2 SAAADI.

The chain couples TRBV4-1 to TRBJ2-3, with 10 bases aligning to TRBD2. V shed 2 bases and J 5 bases; nucleotides not matched to a gene: 10. In germline, CDR1 is MGHRA, CDR2 YSYEKL. The CDR3 runs 17 residues. CDR3 sequence reads: CASSQKQRGGLGDTQYF. CDR3 nucleotides: TGCGCCAGCAGCCAAAAACAGCGGGGGGGCCTTGGAGATACGCAGTATTTT.

The chain has TRBV29-1 and TRBJ2-1; 10 bases agree with TRBD2. The ends lost 6 bases at V and 8 bases at J; junction bases unmatched: 4. Germline lookup yields CDR1 SQVTM and CDR2 ANQGSEA. The CDR3 extends over 12 amino acids. The CDR3 loop is CSVAGGRHEQFF. The CDR3 nucleotides are TGCAGCGTAGCGGGGGGGCGGCATGAGCAGTTCTTC.

This clone ranks as medium-sized. This rearrangement joins TRBV7-9 to TRBJ1-5, with 7 bases lining up with TRBD1. V shed 4 bases, J shed 3 bases, and the junction held 6 bases outside the gene matches. There are 15 residues in the CDR3. Germline V gene lookup returns CDR1 SEHNR and CDR2 FQNEAQ (reference sequence). The CDR3 is CASSSTGTLNQPQHF. As DNA, the CDR3 is TGTGCCAGCAGCTCGACAGGGACCCTCAATCAGCCCCAGCATTTT. The full variable domain, in which reference TRBV7-9 and TRBJ1-5 provide the parts outside the CDR3, is DTGVSQNPRHKITKRGQNVTFRCDPISEHNRLYWYRQTLGQGPEFLTYFQNEAQLEKSRLLSDRFSAERPKGSFSTLEIQRTEQGDSAMYLCASSSTGTLNQPQHFGDGTRLSIL.

For this clone: Within the sample, other DNA sequences also encode this same CDR3. The V gene is TRBV30, the J gene TRBJ1-6; 8 positions agree with TRBD1. Germline CDR1 and CDR2: GTSNPN and SVGIG (reference sequence). V shed 0 bases, J shed 5 bases, and the junction held 0 bases outside the gene matches. The CDR3 totals 14 residues. The CDR3 is CAWSVQGDNSPLHF. DNA for the CDR3: TGTGCCTGGAGTGTACAGGGGGATAATTCACCCCTCCACTTT. The full variable domain, completed using reference TRBV30 and TRBJ1-6, is SQTIHQWPATLVQPVGSPLSLECTVEGTSNPNLYWYRQAAGRGLQLLFYSVGIGQISSEVPQNLSASRPQDRQFILSSKKLLLSDSGFYLCAWSVQGDNSPLHFGNGTRLTVT.

This rearrangement joins TRBV3-1 (or the pseudogene TRBV3-2) to TRBJ2-7, with TRBD1 matching over 9 bases. Germline-derived CDR1 and CDR2 are LGHDT and YNNKEL (reference sequence). V gave up 5 bases and J gave up 3 bases; unmatched junction bases: 11. The CDR3 loop spans 16 amino acids. The CDR3 is CASSLGKGTGFYEQYF. The CDR3 DNA is TGTGCCAGCAGCTTGGGAAAGGGGACAGGGTTCTACGAGCAGTACTTC.